Each of the 18 T cell receptor beta chains below was sequenced from the same sample in a study of blood T cell repertoires in COVID-19. Only in-frame clones appear in the TCRdb table, and some are missing; sequencing was by immunoSEQ multiplex PCR. The sample shows about 220,000 clones, around 90% of them seen only once. The source material was PBMCs or T cells enriched from blood (not recorded which). These receptors originate from a woman in her twenties or thirties who had recovered from COVID-19.

The chain recombines TRBV5-4 with TRBJ2-7; D might be TRBD2 (6 bases). V was clipped by 4 bases and J by 3 bases, with 14 bases between them. This CDR3 has 14 amino acids. The germline gives CDR1 SGHNT, CDR2 YYREEE (reference sequence). CDR3 protein: CASSTRGGGYEQYF. The CDR3 nucleotides are TGTGCCAGCAGCACCCGGGGAGGAGGCTACGAGCAGTACTTC.

This clone was detected only once. The chain employs TRBV9 and TRBJ1-2; 9 nucleotides line up with TRBD1. Germline assignment: CDR1 SGDLS and CDR2 YYNGEE. The V segment lost 3 bases and the J segment 3 bases; nucleotides outside the gene matches: 9. This CDR3 contains 16 residues. CDR3 in amino acids: CASSAGTGTFHYGYTF. The CDR3 DNA is TGTGCCAGCAGCGCCGGGACAGGGACTTTTCACTATGGCTACACCTTC. The whole variable domain, filled in from reference TRBV9 and TRBJ1-2, reads DSGVTQTPKHLITATGQRVTLRCSPRSGDLSVYWYQQSLDQGLQFLIQYYNGEERAKGNILERFSAQQFPDLHSELNLSSLELGDSALYFCASSAGTGTFHYGYTFGSGTRLTVV.

The CDR3 spells CASSLPSKNIQYF. The CDR3, as DNA: TGTGCCAGCAGCCTCCCGTCCAAAAACATTCAGTACTTC. The chain recombines TRBV2 with TRBJ2-4, with unresolved D. The germline V gene encodes CDR1 SNHLY and CDR2 FYNNEI. The CDR3 runs to 13 residues. V was cut by 6 bases and J by 2 bases, with 8 bases left in between.

The rearrangement joins TRBV7-2 to TRBJ2-5; D remains ambiguous. Trimming pared 6 bases from V and 4 bases from J, leaving 15 bases between. This CDR3 is 14 amino acids long. CDR1 is SGHTA and CDR2 is FQGNSA in the germline V gene. The DNA for the CDR3 is TGTGCCAGCAGTCTCGGGTCTTACGCAGAGACCCAGTACTTC. Translated, it gives CASSLGSYAETQYF. Supplemented by reference TRBV7-2 and TRBJ2-5, the full variable domain reads GAGVSQSPSNKVTEKGKDVELRCDPISGHTALYWYRQSLGQGLEFLIYFQGNSAPDKSGLPSDRFSAERTGGSVSTLTIQRTQQEDSAVYLCASSLGSYAETQYFGPGTRLLVL.

This clone appeared a single time. The V gene is TRBV11-2, the J gene TRBJ2-7, with TRBD1 as a possible D gene (6 bases). The CDR3 has 15 residues. Per the germline V gene, CDR1 is SGHAT and CDR2 is FQNNGV. V lost 2 bases, J lost 0 bases, and 11 bases lay in between. The CDR3 reads CASSLTARGSYEQYF. The CDR3 DNA reads TGTGCCAGCAGCTTAACCGCCAGGGGCTCCTACGAGCAGTACTTC.

The chain combines TRBV6-2 or TRBV6-3 with TRBJ1-5, with D tentatively TRBD1 (5 bases). The V gene's germline CDR1 is MNHEY and CDR2 SVGEGT. V lost 6 bases and J 6 bases, leaving 15 bases between the germline ends. The CDR3 is made up of 14 amino acids. The CDR3 DNA reads as TGTGCCAGCAGCCTGACAGTCGGCGGTCAGCCCCAGCATTTT. Its protein product is CASSLTVGGQPQHF.

The chain is built from TRBV9 and TRBJ2-3, with 8 bases aligning to TRBD1. This CDR3 has 14 amino acids. CDR1 and CDR2 from the germline V gene are SGDLS and YYNGEE. The J segment lost 6 bases and the V segment lost 4 bases, leaving 7 bases of the junction unmatched. The CDR3 region is CASSYRGWRDTQYF. The CDR3, as DNA: TGTGCCAGCAGCTACAGGGGGTGGAGGGATACGCAGTATTTT. Based on the CDR3 plus reference TRBV9 and TRBJ2-3, the full variable domain is DSGVTQTPKHLITATGQRVTLRCSPRSGDLSVYWYQQSLDQGLQFLIQYYNGEERAKGNILERFSAQQFPDLHSELNLSSLELGDSALYFCASSYRGWRDTQYFGPGTRLTVL.

The chain employs TRBV5-4 and TRBJ2-3, with 9 bases aligning to TRBD2. The germline V gene has CDR1 SGHNT and CDR2 YYREEE (reference sequence). The V gene end was trimmed by 3 bases and the J gene end by 0 bases; junction bases not matched to a gene: 8. This CDR3 spans 17 amino acids. The CDR3 bases are TGTGCCAGCAGCTCGGGACTAGCCGGATCTAGCACAGATACGCAGTATTTT. The encoded protein is CASSSGLAGSSTDTQYF.

The chain has TRBV5-8 and TRBJ2-5; D possibly corresponds to TRBD2 (6 bases). The CDR3 covers 13 residues. Germline V gives CDR1 SGHTS, CDR2 YDEGEE. V lost 4 bases and J lost 12, with 19 bases in between. CDR3 region: CASSLRGRGTEYF. The CDR3 coding sequence is TGTGCCAGCAGCCTCAGAGGACGCGGGACGGAGTACTTC.

The J gene is TRBJ1-4, the V gene TRBV6-5, with TRBD1 as a possible D gene (5 bases). The CDR3 spans 13 residues. In germline, CDR1 is MNHEY, CDR2 SVGAGI. The ends were cut back, 6 bases at V and 5 bases at J, with 10 bases in the middle. This CDR3 is CASRPGLNEKLFF. As DNA, the CDR3 is TGTGCCAGCAGGCCGGGACTCAATGAAAAACTGTTTTTT.

The DNA of the CDR3 is TGTGCCAGCAGTTTAAGAGATTCGGGGACACCCAACGGCTACACCTTC. Amino acid sequence: CASSLRDSGTPNGYTF. This chain joins TRBV27 and TRBJ1-2; perhaps TRBD1 as D (6 bases). Germline CDR1 is MNHEY and CDR2 is SMNVEV (reference sequence). With 2 bases removed from V and 8 bases from J, the gap between germline ends came to 21 bases. The CDR3 is 16 residues long.

The chain combines TRBV5-4 with TRBJ2-5; D call uncertain. V shed 2 bases and J shed 4 bases, with 9 bases lying between them. CDR3 length: 13 residues. CDR1 SGHNT and CDR2 YYREEE come from the germline V gene (reference sequence). The CDR3 loop is CASSFHPPETQYF. The CDR3 bases are TGTGCCAGCAGCTTTCATCCCCCAGAGACCCAGTACTTC.

The rearrangement joins TRBV18 to TRBJ2-5; 9 bases are a match to TRBD1. The CDR3 is 16 residues long. The germline V gene has CDR1 KGHSH and CDR2 LQKENI. The V and J ends lost 3 bases and 7 bases, in that order; junction bases with no gene match: 12. This CDR3 is CASSPIDGTGKMTQYF. CDR3 DNA: TGTGCCAGCTCACCGATAGATGGGACAGGGAAGATGACCCAGTACTTC.

This chain connects TRBV5-6 to TRBJ1-3; 9 bases are a match to TRBD1. The CDR3 runs to 18 residues. Germline V gene data show CDR1 as SGHDT and CDR2 as YYEEEE. After removal of 3 bases from V and 4 bases from J, the junction contained 14 bases not matched to a gene. The CDR3 loop reads CASSSPTGQGFPGNTIYF. CDR3 DNA sequence: TGTGCCAGCAGCTCGCCCACGGGACAGGGTTTTCCCGGAAACACCATATATTTT. Complete variable domain (other parts from reference TRBV5-6 and TRBJ1-3): DAGVTQSPTHLIKTRGQQVTLRCSPKSGHDTVSWYQQALGQGPQFIFQYYEEEERQRGNFPDRFSGHQFPNYSSELNVNALLLGDSALYLCASSSPTGQGFPGNTIYFGEGSWLTVV.

The chain couples TRBV7-2 to TRBJ1-4; the match to TRBD1 covers 8 bases. The V and J ends lost 5 bases and 5 bases, in that order; junction bases with no gene match: 10. The length of the CDR3 is 16 residues. Germline CDR1 is SGHTA and CDR2 is FQGNSA. CDR3 loop: CASSTRTGNLNEKLFF. The CDR3 DNA reads TGTGCCAGCAGCACGAGGACAGGGAATTTAAATGAAAAACTGTTTTTT.

The count of this clone is one. The chain has TRBV18 and TRBJ1-6; D not certain. The CDR3 loop spans 13 amino acids. The V end was cut by 2 bases, the J end by 13 bases, with 12 bases between. Germline assignment: CDR1 KGHSH and CDR2 LQKENI. The CDR3, as DNA: TGTGCCAGCTCACCAGGAGAGGGTGCCCCCCTCCACTTT. Amino acids: CASSPGEGAPLHF.

J is TRBJ1-4 and V is TRBV5-1; a possible D gene is TRBD1 (5 bases). Germline V CDR1 and CDR2: SGHRS, YFSETQ. The CDR3 loop spans 13 amino acids. Trimming removed 4 bases from V and 8 bases from J, with 12 bases in between. Here the CDR3 DNA reads TGCGCCAGCAGCGCGTTTCCAGGGGAAAAACTGTTTTTT. Amino acids: CASSAFPGEKLFF. Complete variable domain (other parts from reference TRBV5-1 and TRBJ1-4): KAGVTQTPRYLIKTRGQQVTLSCSPISGHRSVSWYQQTPGQGLQFLFEYFSETQRNKGNFPGRFSGRQFSNSRSEMNVSTLELGDSALYLCASSAFPGEKLFFGSGTQLSVL.

The V and J genes are TRBV3-1 (or the pseudogene TRBV3-2) and TRBJ2-5; D uncertain. Trimming removed 6 bases from V and 1 base from J, with 9 bases in between. The CDR3 consists of 13 residues. The germline V gene encodes CDR1 LGHDT and CDR2 YNNKEL (reference sequence). CDR3 amino acids: CASSPSIQETQYF. The CDR3 DNA is TGTGCCAGCAGTCCAAGCATCCAAGAGACCCAGTACTTC.